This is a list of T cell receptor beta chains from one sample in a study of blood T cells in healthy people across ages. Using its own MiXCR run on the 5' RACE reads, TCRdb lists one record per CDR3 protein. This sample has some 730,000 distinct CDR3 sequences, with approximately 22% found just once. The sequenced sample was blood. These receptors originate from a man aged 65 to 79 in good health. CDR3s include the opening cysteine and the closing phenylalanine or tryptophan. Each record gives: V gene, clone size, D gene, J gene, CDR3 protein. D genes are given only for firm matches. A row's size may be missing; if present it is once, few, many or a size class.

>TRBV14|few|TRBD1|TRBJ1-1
CASRVGQGRAFF
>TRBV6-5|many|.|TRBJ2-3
CASSYSRRLGRDTQYF
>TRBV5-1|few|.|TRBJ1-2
CASSGLTGVNCGYTF
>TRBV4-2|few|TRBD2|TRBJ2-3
CASSRGSGGLTDTQYF
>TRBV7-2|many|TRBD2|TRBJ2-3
CASSKGPGLAGVRTDTQYF
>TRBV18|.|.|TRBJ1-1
CASSPRHQNTEAFF
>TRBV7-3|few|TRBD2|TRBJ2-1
CASSLTSGTFEQFF
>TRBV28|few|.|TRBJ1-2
CASTTGVRVADTF
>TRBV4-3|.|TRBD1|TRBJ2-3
CASSQGTGAGDTQYF
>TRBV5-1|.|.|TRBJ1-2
CASSFTHGYTF
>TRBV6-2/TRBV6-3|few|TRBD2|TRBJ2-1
CASSYSSGLAGYNEQFF
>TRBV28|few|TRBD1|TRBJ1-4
CASSTPGQGYEKLFF
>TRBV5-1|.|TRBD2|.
CASSPGLAIHEQYF
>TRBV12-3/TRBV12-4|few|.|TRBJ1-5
CASSPLGQGLGPQHF
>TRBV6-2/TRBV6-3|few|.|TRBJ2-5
CASTKSSVQETQYF
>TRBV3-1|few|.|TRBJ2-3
CASSTGDDTQYF
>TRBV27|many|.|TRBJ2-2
CASTSTGLAYTGELFF
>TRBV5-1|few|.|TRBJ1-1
CASYGQMNTEAFF
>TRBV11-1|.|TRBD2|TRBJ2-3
CASSLRLAGGVSTDTQYF
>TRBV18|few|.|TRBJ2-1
CASSWTEYNEQFF
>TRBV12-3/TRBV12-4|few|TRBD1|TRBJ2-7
CASSLSTGVVYEQYF
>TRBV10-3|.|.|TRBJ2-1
CATLDSNHNEQFF
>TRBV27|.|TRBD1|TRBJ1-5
CASSPGTGVGNQPQHF
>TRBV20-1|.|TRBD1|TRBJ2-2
CSAPGTVDTGELFF
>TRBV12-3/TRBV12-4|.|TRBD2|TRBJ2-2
CASSSPTTSNVDSGELFF
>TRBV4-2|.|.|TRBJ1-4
CASSQRGGGRWDEKLFF
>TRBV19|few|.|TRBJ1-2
CASSIGGGNYGYTF
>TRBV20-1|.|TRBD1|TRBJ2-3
CSAFPSGGAETDTQYF
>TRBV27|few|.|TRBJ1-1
CASAGPNTEAFF
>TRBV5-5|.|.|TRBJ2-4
CASTPRSGFGKNIQYF
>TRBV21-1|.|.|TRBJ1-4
CASSNLWTATNEKLFF
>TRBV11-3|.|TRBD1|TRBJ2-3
CASSPRDSEDTQYF
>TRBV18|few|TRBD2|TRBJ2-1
CASSPGLASEQFF
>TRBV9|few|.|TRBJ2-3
CASSVVDEIGIGTQYF
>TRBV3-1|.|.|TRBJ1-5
CASSQAGLSQPQHF
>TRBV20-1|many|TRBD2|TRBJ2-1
CSAGLAGGLEQFF
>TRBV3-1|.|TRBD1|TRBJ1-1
CASSLRDRAFF
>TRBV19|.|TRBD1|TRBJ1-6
CASTRDRDRNSPLHF
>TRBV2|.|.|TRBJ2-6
CASSENSGANVLTF
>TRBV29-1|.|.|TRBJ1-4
CSAGAPNEKLFF
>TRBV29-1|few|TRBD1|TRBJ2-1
CSALEDRGPGEQFF
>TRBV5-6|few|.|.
CASSLSQGSYEQYF
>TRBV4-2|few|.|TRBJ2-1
CASSQTSKQFF
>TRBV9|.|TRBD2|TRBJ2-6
CASSTLAGAGANVLTF
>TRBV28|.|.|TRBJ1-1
CASSLLGRGAENTEAFF
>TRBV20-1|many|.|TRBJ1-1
CSARLVNTEAFF
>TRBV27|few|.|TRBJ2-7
CASSSILGHEQYF
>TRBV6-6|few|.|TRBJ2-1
CASSYGGVAYNEQFF
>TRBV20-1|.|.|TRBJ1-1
CSARDLRRASNTEAFF
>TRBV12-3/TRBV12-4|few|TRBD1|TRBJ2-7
CASSRGQGRHEQYF
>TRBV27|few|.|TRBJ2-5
CASSLSGPTYQETQYF
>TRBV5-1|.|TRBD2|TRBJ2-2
CASSSGLAKDTGELFF
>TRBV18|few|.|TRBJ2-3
CASSPAPGDTQYF
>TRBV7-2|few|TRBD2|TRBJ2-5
CASSSIAGVVETQYF
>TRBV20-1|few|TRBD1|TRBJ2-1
CSARDRLRDRDEQFF
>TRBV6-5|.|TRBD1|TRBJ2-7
CASRAGGLTYEQYF
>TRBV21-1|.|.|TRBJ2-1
CASRLAGGFGNEQFF
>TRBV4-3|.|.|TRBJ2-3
CASSQERAPDGADTQYF
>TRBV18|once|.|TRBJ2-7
CASSPSGTPYEQYF
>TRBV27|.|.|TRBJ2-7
CASSTQGDEQYF